This T cell receptor beta chain was identified during a study of blood T cells in healthy people across ages (dated by TCRdb to the mid-2010s). Regarding the research as a whole: In model experiments, template switching captured roughly one uniquely barcoded TCR beta cDNA molecule for every two T cells. To track age-related changes in TCR beta repertoire diversity, the study relied on deep sequencing normalized with unique cDNA molecular identifiers. The donors were split into four age groups: young (average around 16 years), middle-aged (roughly 42), aged (roughly 65) and long-lived (roughly 80). To avoid experimental bias, donors of different ages were spread randomly across the sequencing lanes. Using the same blood draw, the study looked at two additional independent replicas of 1 million unique cDNA reads for two donors, one aged 18 to 29 and the other aged 80 or older. The full study reports these points: Estimates of total diversity based on one million sequenced T cells were regarded as lower bounds and as underestimates. Conclusive comparison of naive and antigen-experienced compartments was prevented by the profiling of bulk unsorted PBMCs. As age increased, observed TCR beta diversity per million T cells dropped in a roughly linear way, and a significant reduction was already evident by age roughly 40. Because donor CMV infection status was unknown, age-related changes in expanded clonotypes were potentially confounded. The percentage of naive T cells measured by flow cytometry correlated strongly with observed TCR beta diversity. Compared with the aged group, the long-lived group had more naive CD4+ T cells, fewer expanded clones and increased TCR diversity, a pattern suggesting age selection.

The CDR3 spans 17 residues, from the cysteine through the phenylalanine. CDR3 DNA only is kept here, 51 bases in frame from base 1. V trim: 3 bases; J trim: 0 bases; unmatched bases: 7. Donors were 39 systemically healthy Caucasian individuals from Russia aged roughly 6 to 100 years. Each donor gave ten milliliters of peripheral blood, drawn into EDTA-treated Vacutainer tubes. Ficoll-Paque density-gradient centrifugation was used to isolate PBMCs, with at least 6.5 million per sample. Trizol reagent was used to extract total RNA from the PBMCs, yielding at least 5.5 micrograms per sample. For every donor, flow cytometry on a PBMC aliquot measured the percentage of naive CD45RAhigh/CD27high T cells. The library was generated by 5' RACE. Instrument used: Illumina HiSeq 2500. A second PCR of roughly 6 to 12 cycles was run with a J-beta primer mix and a sample-barcoded 5' primer. Each TCR beta cDNA molecule received a unique molecular identifier from a template-switch 5' adaptor carrying 12 random nucleotides. Each sample yielded at least 3 million CDR3-containing paired-end reads. The Mint cDNA synthesis kit, primed by a TRBC-specific oligonucleotide, was used to synthesize first-strand cDNA from all RNA. Following uracil-DNA glycosylase treatment, all cDNA underwent a first 18-cycle PCR with the universal primers M1SS and BC2_uni_R. On the study's bioinformatics: Normalization of each sample was performed by random selection of 1 million high-quality reads, each carrying a distinct molecular identifier. Reads sharing molecular identifiers were discarded rather than binned into consensus sequences. MiTCR, with a Q25 quality threshold and the strictest error-elimination algorithm, was used for CDR3 identification, clonotype clustering and error correction. A nonparametric unseen species model using Euler transformation provided a lower-bound estimate of total TCR beta diversity. TCRdb ran its own pipeline on the public reads, namely fastp trimming at Q25 and MiXCR clone calling, and kept in-frame beta chains. Each CDR3 protein appears once, grouped with its most common genes and DNA. The V and J calls reflect TCRdb's pipeline rather than the authors' work. This sample gives around 970,000 distinct CDR3 sequences in total; roughly 51% of them show up just once. The ten largest make up 20% to 25% of the sample.

On this clonotype: What antigen it recognizes has not been identified. There are no base qualities to consult, and no much larger clone falls within one base.

The sample consisted of blood. The V gene is TRBV12-3 or TRBV12-4 and the J gene is TRBJ2-3; 9 bases in the junction line up with TRBD1. The receptor was isolated from a woman between 55 and 75 years old in good health. The nucleotide sequence reads as follows: TGTGCCAGCAGTTTCAAGACAGGGGGAGCTAGCACAGATACGCAGTATTTT. Its translation is CASSFKTGGASTDTQYF.